Shown below are 17 T cell receptor beta chains from a single sample sequenced in a study of shared clonotypes between healthy human individuals. Here immunoSEQ multiplex PCR was the method, and the copy in TCRdb shows in-frame clones only, minus some. In the table there are some 1 million clones, about 75% of which are singletons. The sequenced material came from memory CD4+ T cells sorted from blood. Subset given: CD45RA-negative fraction. These TCRs come from a man aged 18 to 29 in good health.

The chain recombines TRBV19 with TRBJ1-6; 7 bases map to TRBD1. Germline loops: CDR1 LNHDA, CDR2 SQIVND (reference sequence). Trimming removed 6 bases from V and 10 bases from J; junction bases left unmatched: 15. There are 16 residues in the CDR3. CDR3 sequence: CASREQGWGVQSPLHF. The CDR3 DNA sequence: TGTGCCAGTAGAGAACAGGGGTGGGGGGTTCAGTCACCCCTCCACTTT.

This clone was seen just once. V is TRBV28 and J is TRBJ1-4, with TRBD1 as a possible D gene (6 bases). The CDR3 totals 13 residues. Germline CDR1 MDHEN, CDR2 SYDVKM. Trimming left V 6 bases short and J 5 bases short, with 10 bases between. The CDR3 region has the DNA TGTGCCAGCAGGGAGGGGGGGAATGAAAAACTGTTTTTT. Encoded protein: CASREGGNEKLFF. Together with reference TRBV28 and TRBJ1-4, the CDR3 gives the full variable domain: DVKVTQSSRYLVKRTGEKVFLECVQDMDHENMFWYRQDPGLGLRLIYFSYDVKMKEKGDIPEGYSVSREKKERFSLILESASTNQTSMYLCASREGGNEKLFFGSGTQLSVL.

J is TRBJ2-5 and V is TRBV30, with 11 bases lining up with TRBD1. V shed 8 bases and J 5 bases; nucleotides not matched to a gene: 10. The CDR3 is made up of 14 amino acids. Germline V gene sequence: CDR1 GTSNPN, CDR2 SVGIG (reference sequence). The CDR3 sequence is CAATGTGGMETQYF. The CDR3 nucleotides are TGTGCCGCGACCGGGACAGGGGGTATGGAGACCCAGTACTTC.

There are a few counts of this clone. V and J are TRBV27 and TRBJ2-3; TRBD2 matches 14 bases. Per germline, CDR1 MNHEY and CDR2 SMNVEV (reference sequence). V was clipped by 8 bases and J by 4 bases; unmatched bases: 8. CDR3 length: 16 residues. CDR3 residues: CASSPGLAGVADTQYF. CDR3 nucleotides: TGTGCCAGCTCCCCGGGACTAGCGGGAGTAGCAGATACGCAGTATTTT.

About this clone itself: Other DNA sequences in this sample translate to the same CDR3. This chain joins TRBV5-1 and TRBJ1-3; 7 nucleotides align to TRBD1. The CDR3 spans 14 residues. Germline V gene sequence: CDR1 SGHRS, CDR2 YFSETQ. V was clipped by 4 bases and J by 2 bases; unmatched bases: 3. CDR3 nucleotide sequence: TGCGCCAGCAGCCCGCAGGGGGCTGGAAACACCATATATTTT. It translates to CASSPQGAGNTIYF. The variable domain in full, completed from reference TRBV5-1 and TRBJ1-3, reads KAGVTQTPRYLIKTRGQQVTLSCSPISGHRSVSWYQQTPGQGLQFLFEYFSETQRNKGNFPGRFSGRQFSNSRSEMNVSTLELGDSALYLCASSPQGAGNTIYFGEGSWLTVV.

The chain uses TRBV5-4 and TRBJ2-5, with 7 bases identical to TRBD1. J lost 5 bases, V lost 4 bases, and 2 bases had no gene match. Per the germline V gene, CDR1 is SGHNT and CDR2 is YYREEE (reference sequence). The CDR3 extends over 12 amino acids. CDR3 nucleotide sequence: TGTGCCAGCAGCCCGACAGGGGAGACCCAGTACTTC. Its translation is CASSPTGETQYF.

This chain connects TRBV2 to TRBJ1-5; D gene unclear. Trimming left V 6 bases short and J 1 base short, with 13 bases between. Germline V gives CDR1 SNHLY, CDR2 FYNNEI. This CDR3 spans 15 amino acids. As DNA, the CDR3 is TGTGCCAGCAGATGGAATCCACGAAGCAATCAGCCCCAGCATTTT. This translates into CASRWNPRSNQPQHF.

This clone has a handful of counts. The CDR3 nucleotides are TGCGCCAGCAGCCTGTACGACAGGGCCATCTCTGGAAACACCATATATTTT. Its translation is CASSLYDRAISGNTIYF. The J gene is TRBJ1-3, the V gene TRBV4-1; 7 nucleotides agree with TRBD1. The CDR3 runs 17 residues. CDR1 is MGHRA, CDR2 YSYEKL, per germline. Losses at the gene ends were 4 bases for V and 0 bases for J; bases not matched to a gene: 9.

This chain joins TRBV30 and TRBJ2-1; D could derive from TRBD1 or TRBD2 (5 bases each). This CDR3 has 14 residues. From germline, CDR1 is GTSNPN and CDR2 SVGIG (reference sequence). V gave up 1 base and J gave up 2 bases, with 9 bases separating them. CDR3 protein: CAWSGGNPYNEQFF. The DNA for the CDR3 is TGTGCCTGGAGTGGGGGGAACCCCTACAATGAGCAGTTCTTC.

V and J are TRBV5-4 and TRBJ2-5; no definite D call. This CDR3 contains 15 residues. Germline V gene data show CDR1 as SGHNT and CDR2 as YYREEE (reference sequence). Trimming pared 4 bases from V and 4 bases from J, leaving 17 bases between. The CDR3 DNA reads as TGTGCCAGCAGCCCCCCGCTGGCTAGTGTAGAGACCCAGTACTTC. Encoded protein: CASSPPLASVETQYF. The whole variable domain, remainder taken from reference TRBV5-4 and TRBJ2-5, is ETGVTQSPTHLIKTRGQQVTLRCSSQSGHNTVSWYQQALGQGPQFIFQYYREEENGRGNFPPRFSGLQFPNYSSELNVNALELDDSALYLCASSPPLASVETQYFGPGTRLLVL.

This clone appeared a single time. J is TRBJ2-7 and V is TRBV25-1, with unresolved D. The V end was cut by 8 bases, the J end by 2 bases, with 22 bases between. Germline assignment: CDR1 MGHDK and CDR2 SYGVNS. The CDR3 runs to 16 residues. CDR3 coding DNA: TGTGCCAGCCAAATAGACCCCCCGGAAGGGACCTACGAGCAGTACTTC. This codes for CASQIDPPEGTYEQYF.

The V and J genes are TRBV2 and TRBJ2-3, with 11 positions matching TRBD2. The germline V gene encodes CDR1 SNHLY and CDR2 FYNNEI. The CDR3 sequence is 16 residues long. Unmatched junction bases numbered 9, after V lost 5 bases and J lost 5 bases. The CDR3 spells CASSPGTSGSGDTQYF. The CDR3 region has the DNA TGTGCCAGCAGTCCCGGGACTAGCGGTTCGGGAGATACGCAGTATTTT.

The genes are TRBV4-2 and TRBJ1-5, with no clear D. Germline V gives CDR1 LGHNA, CDR2 YNFKEQ. This CDR3 has 16 amino acids. V was pared by 2 bases and J by 0 bases, with 11 bases between. CDR3 sequence reads: CASSQWAGNSNQPQHF. The CDR3 DNA reads TGTGCCAGCAGCCAATGGGCAGGCAATAGCAATCAGCCCCAGCATTTT.

The J gene is TRBJ2-1, the V gene TRBV5-1, with TRBD2 matching over 7 bases. With 0 bases clipped from V and 9 bases from J, the junction kept 9 bases outside the gene matches. The CDR3 has 15 residues. Germline assignment: CDR1 SGHRS and CDR2 YFSETQ. The CDR3 protein is CASSLASSGVIEQFF. The DNA for the CDR3 is TGCGCCAGCAGCTTGGCCTCAAGCGGGGTAATTGAGCAGTTCTTC.

The genes are TRBV12-5 and TRBJ2-5; the match to TRBD1 covers 10 bases. The V gene end was trimmed by 4 bases and the J gene end by 2 bases; junction bases not matched to a gene: 13. The CDR3 is 18 residues long. Germline V gene data show CDR1 as LGHNT and CDR2 as FRNRAP. The CDR3 sequence: CASGSLFSPGQGQETQYF. CDR3 DNA: TGTGCTAGTGGTTCCTTATTTTCCCCGGGACAGGGGCAAGAGACCCAGTACTTC.

There are a few counts of this clone. The chain links TRBV5-4 to TRBJ2-6; TRBD1 aligns across 7 bases. The germline V gene has CDR1 SGHNT and CDR2 YYREEE (reference sequence). V dropped 0 bases and J dropped 2; count of bases not matched to a gene: 8. CDR3 length: 18 residues. The CDR3 nucleotides are TGTGCCAGCAGCTTGGCCTCGCGTCAGGGGGCTGGGGCCAACGTCCTGACTTTC. It specifies CASSLASRQGAGANVLTF.

The V gene is TRBV30, the J gene TRBJ1-1, with D hard to call. The germline CDR1 and CDR2 sequences are GTSNPN and SVGIG (reference sequence). CDR3 size: 11 residues. Trimming took off 0 bases at V and 11 bases at J, with 10 bases between the two ends. CDR3 amino acids: CAWSVEGYAFF. As DNA, the CDR3 is TGTGCCTGGAGTGTGGAGGGATACGCTTTCTTT. The full variable domain, completed using reference TRBV30 and TRBJ1-1, is SQTIHQWPATLVQPVGSPLSLECTVEGTSNPNLYWYRQAAGRGLQLLFYSVGIGQISSEVPQNLSASRPQDRQFILSSKKLLLSDSGFYLCAWSVEGYAFFGQGTRLTVV.